Below are 29 T cell receptor beta chains sequenced from a single sample in a study of blood T cell repertoires in COVID-19. Repertoires were generated with immunoSEQ multiplex PCR, while TCRdb's copy carries only in-frame clones and drops some. The table records approximately 250,000 clones, 88% of them present only once. Specimen: PBMCs or T cells enriched from blood (not recorded which). Receptor source: a middle-aged woman with acute COVID-19.

The J gene is TRBJ1-1, the V gene TRBV6-5, with 9 positions matching TRBD1. This CDR3 contains 14 residues. Germline-derived CDR1 and CDR2 are MNHEY and SVGAGI. The V gene end was trimmed by 6 bases and the J gene end by 7 bases; junction bases not matched to a gene: 9. The CDR3 here is CASSLPGTGNEAFF. CDR3 in DNA: TGTGCCAGCAGCCTTCCCGGGACAGGGAATGAAGCTTTCTTT.

This clone has more than one count but fewer than ten. The rearrangement uses TRBV27 and TRBJ1-1; tentatively, D is TRBD1 (6 bases). V gave up 3 bases and J gave up 2 bases, with 19 bases separating them. The CDR3 has 17 amino acids. Germline V gene data show CDR1 as MNHEY and CDR2 as SMNVEV (reference sequence). CDR3 bases: TGTGCCAGCAGTTTCTTAAGTAGGACAGCATCCAACACTGAAGCTTTCTTT. It translates to CASSFLSRTASNTEAFF.

This clone was counted a single time. The chain combines TRBV28 with TRBJ2-5, with TRBD1 matching 10 bases. Unmatched junction bases numbered 7, after V lost 1 base and J lost 5 bases. CDR3 size: 16 residues. Germline V gene sequence: CDR1 MDHEN, CDR2 SYDVKM. The CDR3 DNA reads TGTGCCAGCAGTTTATCCGGGACAGGGGTTGAGGAGACCCAGTACTTC. This gives the protein CASSLSGTGVEETQYF.

The chain recombines TRBV19 with TRBJ1-2; 12 bases line up with TRBD1. This CDR3 is built from 17 residues. J gave up 3 bases and V 4 bases, and 9 bases lay outside the gene matches. CDR1 is LNHDA and CDR2 is SQIVND in the germline V gene (reference sequence). CDR3 coding DNA: TGTGCCAGTAGTAACCGGGACAGGGGGCGCCCCCACTATGGCTACACCTTC. This codes for CASSNRDRGRPHYGYTF.

The V call is TRBV11-3, the J call TRBJ1-6; TRBD1 matches 11 bases. CDR1 is SGHNT, CDR2 YENEEA, per germline. This CDR3 has 19 amino acids. V lost 1 base to trimming and J lost 0 bases; unmatched junction nucleotides: 5. The CDR3 DNA reads as TGTGCCAGCAGCTTAGGAACCGGACAGGGGGCCTCCTATAATTCACCCCTCCACTTT. It translates to CASSLGTGQGASYNSPLHF.

V gene TRBV18 combines with J gene TRBJ1-2; no clear D. The germline V gene has CDR1 KGHSH and CDR2 LQKENI. This CDR3 region has 13 residues. The V and J ends lost 0 bases and 2 bases respectively, with 4 bases between them. In DNA form, the CDR3 reads TGTGCCAGCTCACCACCACGGAACTATGGCTACACCTTC. It codes for CASSPPRNYGYTF.

The CDR3 nucleotides read TGTGCCAGCAGCCAAGCTCCGGGACACTTCTATGGCTACACCTTC. It encodes CASSQAPGHFYGYTF. This chain uses TRBV3-1 (or the pseudogene TRBV3-2) with TRBJ1-2; weak D call: TRBD1 (6 bases). The CDR3 is 15 amino acids. The germline gives CDR1 LGHDT, CDR2 YNNKEL (reference sequence). The V end was cut by 1 base, the J end by 4 bases, with 13 bases between.

The chain is built from TRBV2 and TRBJ2-7, with D possibly TRBD1 on 6 matching bases. Between the trimmed V and J ends, which lost 4 bases and 0 bases, there was a span of 10 bases. The CDR3 has 14 amino acids. Germline V lookup: CDR1 SNHLY, CDR2 FYNNEI. CDR3 DNA sequence: TGTGCCAGCAGTGCTGACAGGAGCTCCTACGAGCAGTACTTC. This sequence encodes CASSADRSSYEQYF.

The chain is built from TRBV7-6 and TRBJ2-1, with 8 bases that match TRBD2. Losses at the gene ends were 4 bases for V and 0 bases for J; bases not matched to a gene: 14. From germline, CDR1 is SGHVS and CDR2 FNYEAQ. The CDR3 length is 19 residues. CDR3 amino acids: CASSSAGGGLSLSYNEQFF. The CDR3 DNA sequence: TGTGCCAGCAGCTCCGCGGGGGGAGGACTTTCCCTCTCCTACAATGAGCAGTTCTTC.

The chain is built from TRBV10-2 and TRBJ2-7; 9 bases are shared with TRBD2. Germline V gene data show CDR1 as WSHSY and CDR2 as SAAADI. J lost 2 bases, V lost 3 bases, and 5 bases had no gene match. The CDR3 runs 15 residues. CDR3 region: CASSEAAGGPYEQYF. CDR3 sequence (DNA): TGCGCCAGCAGTGAAGCAGCGGGAGGTCCCTACGAGCAGTACTTC.

The V call is TRBV3-1 (or the pseudogene TRBV3-2), the J call TRBJ2-6; D unresolved. The CDR3 length is 13 residues. Germline assignment: CDR1 LGHDT and CDR2 YNNKEL (reference sequence). V was pared by 7 bases and J by 4 bases, with 8 bases between. In DNA, the CDR3 is TGTGCCAGCACACAATTCGGGGCCAACGTCCTGACTTTC. This codes for CASTQFGANVLTF.

The genes are TRBV5-1 and TRBJ2-3, with 7 bases that match TRBD1. CDR3 length equals 13 residues. From germline, CDR1 is SGHRS and CDR2 YFSETQ. With V trimmed by 2 bases and J by 4 bases, 1 base remained unmatched. In nucleotides, the CDR3 is TGCGCCAGCAGCTTACAGGGGTCAGATACGCAGTATTTT. It specifies CASSLQGSDTQYF.

A few counts support this clone. V and J are TRBV7-6 and TRBJ2-7; D is uncertain. The germline gives CDR1 SGHVS, CDR2 FNYEAQ. This CDR3 has 9 amino acids. V was cut by 5 bases and J by 7 bases, with 3 bases left in between. DNA of the CDR3: TGTGCCAGCAGCCCGGAGCAGTACTTC. Translated, it gives CASSPEQYF.

A single count supports this clone. The J gene is TRBJ2-6, the V gene TRBV7-9; unclear D gene. The CDR3 contains 16 residues. Trimming removed 3 bases at V and 0 bases at J, with 9 bases between. CDR1 and CDR2 (germline): SEHNR, FQNEAQ (reference sequence). CDR3 DNA: TGTGCCAGCAGCTTCCTTGCCTACTCTGGGGCCAACGTCCTGACTTTC. Amino acid sequence: CASSFLAYSGANVLTF.

The chain joins TRBV5-1 to TRBJ2-2, with 8 bases fitting TRBD1. The CDR3 runs to 15 residues. Trimming cost V 2 bases and J 3 bases; bases outside gene matches: 3. Germline V gene sequence: CDR1 SGHRS, CDR2 YFSETQ. The CDR3 protein is CASSFQGAHTGELFF. The CDR3 coding sequence is TGCGCCAGCAGCTTCCAGGGGGCACACACCGGGGAGCTGTTTTTT.

In its sample, this clone was seen once. The chain carries TRBV7-9 and TRBJ1-1; D unclear. Per germline, CDR1 SEHNR and CDR2 FQNEAQ (reference sequence). This CDR3 region has 12 residues. Trimming left V 5 bases short and J 8 bases short, with 12 bases between. The CDR3 region is CASSPPRREAFF. CDR3 sequence (DNA): TGTGCCAGCAGCCCCCCCCGGAGGGAAGCTTTCTTT.

This sequence joins TRBV10-3 and TRBJ1-2; a possible D gene is TRBD1 (5 bases). This CDR3 is 14 amino acids long. The germline gives CDR1 ENHRY, CDR2 SYGVKD. V shed 2 bases and J shed 6 bases, with 13 bases lying between them. CDR3 nucleotides: TGTGCCATCAGTGAGAATAGGCAGGGCGATGGCTACACCTTC. Encoded protein: CAISENRQGDGYTF.

In this sample, this clone turned up a few times. The chain recombines TRBV28 with TRBJ2-7; maybe TRBD1 (6 bases). This CDR3 is 16 amino acids long. CDR1 is MDHEN, CDR2 SYDVKM, per germline. V dropped 6 bases and J dropped 0 bases, with 18 bases sitting between them. CDR3 sequence (DNA): TGTGCCAGCAGCAACGGGGACACATCAACCTCCTACGAGCAGTACGTC. Protein product: CASSNGDTSTSYEQYV.

This sequence joins TRBV19 and TRBJ1-5, with D unresolved. Trimming cost V 5 bases and J 0 bases, with 5 bases left between them. The V gene's germline CDR1 is LNHDA and CDR2 SQIVND (reference sequence). The CDR3 is 13 residues long. CDR3 amino acids: CASSYSSNQPQHF. CDR3 bases: TGTGCCAGTAGTTATAGTAGCAATCAGCCCCAGCATTTT.

The chain recombines TRBV6-5 with TRBJ1-2; D gene uncertain. The CDR3 runs to 12 residues. V was shortened by 5 bases and J by 7 bases, with 11 bases between the two germline ends. Germline lookup yields CDR1 MNHEY and CDR2 SVGAGI. CDR3 DNA sequence: TGTGCCAGCAGTATTCGACGAGGTGGCTACACCTTC. Its protein product is CASSIRRGGYTF.

The rearrangement uses TRBV5-4 and TRBJ1-1, with D hard to call. Trimming cost V 4 bases and J 4 bases, with 14 bases left between them. This CDR3 has 14 residues. From germline, CDR1 is SGHNT and CDR2 YYREEE (reference sequence). The CDR3 loop reads CASSPGPLGTEAFF. CDR3 DNA: TGTGCCAGCAGCCCGGGTCCGCTGGGCACTGAAGCTTTCTTT.

V usage is TRBV18 and J usage is TRBJ1-2, with no clear D. Trimming shortened V by 0 bases and J by 6 bases, and 17 bases separated the two germline ends. CDR1 is KGHSH and CDR2 is LQKENI in the germline V gene. The CDR3 loop spans 16 amino acids. CDR3 protein: CASSPPFGDSSNGYTF. DNA of the CDR3: TGTGCCAGCTCACCACCTTTCGGGGATAGCTCGAATGGCTACACCTTC.

This clone was observed a handful of times. The chain links TRBV28 to TRBJ1-4; D gene uncertain. The V end lost 6 bases, the J end lost 3 bases, and 23 bases lay between the germline ends. Germline V gene data show CDR1 as MDHEN and CDR2 as SYDVKM. The CDR3 totals 18 residues. As DNA, the CDR3 is TGTGCCAGCAGGCCCTTTGTGGCATTAGCCCCAGCTAATGAAAAACTGTTTTTT. Translation gives CASRPFVALAPANEKLFF.

This chain uses TRBV24-1 with TRBJ2-1; TRBD1 aligns across 9 bases. CDR3 size: 16 residues. V lost 4 bases and J lost 4; bases outside the gene matches: 7. Germline CDR1 KGHDR, CDR2 SFDVKD. This chain's CDR3 is CATSDPGTGKYNEQFF. The CDR3 DNA is TGTGCCACCAGTGACCCGGGGACAGGGAAGTACAATGAGCAGTTCTTC.

The chain is built from TRBV6-5 and TRBJ1-5, with D perhaps matching TRBD1 (6 bases). Germline CDR1 MNHEY, CDR2 SVGAGI. This CDR3 spans 14 amino acids. Trimming took off 5 bases at V and 6 bases at J, with 14 bases between the two ends. The CDR3 coding sequence is TGTGCCAGCAGTCCAGGGGTAGGAACTCAGCCCCAGCATTTT. Its protein product is CASSPGVGTQPQHF.

This chain links TRBV9 with TRBJ2-1; 7 nucleotides match TRBD2. Germline loops: CDR1 SGDLS, CDR2 YYNGEE. The CDR3 contains 15 residues. Trimming at V came to 0 bases and at J to 5 bases, leaving 5 bases not matched to a gene. The CDR3 here is CASSVGAGLDNEQFF. CDR3 nucleotides: TGTGCCAGCAGCGTAGGAGCGGGATTGGACAATGAGCAGTTCTTC. Filled out from reference TRBV9 and TRBJ2-1, the complete variable domain reads DSGVTQTPKHLITATGQRVTLRCSPRSGDLSVYWYQQSLDQGLQFLIQYYNGEERAKGNILERFSAQQFPDLHSELNLSSLELGDSALYFCASSVGAGLDNEQFFGPGTRLTVL.

The chain uses TRBV19 and TRBJ2-3; possibly TRBD2 for D (5 bases). CDR1 is LNHDA, CDR2 SQIVND, per germline (reference sequence). The CDR3 is 22 amino acids. Trimming shortened V by 5 bases and J by 0 bases, and 33 bases separated the two germline ends. The CDR3: CASSPSRGSPPRRRPSTDTQYF. DNA for the CDR3: TGTGCCAGTAGTCCGTCCCGAGGGTCCCCTCCTCGACGGAGACCTAGCACAGATACGCAGTATTTT.

CDR3 in DNA: TGTGCCAGCTCACCCTGGACTAGCGGGAGGCGGGAGACCCAGTACTTC. Encoded protein: CASSPWTSGRRETQYF. J is TRBJ2-5 and V is TRBV18, with TRBD2 matching 14 bases. There are 16 residues in the CDR3. The V gene end was trimmed by 3 bases and the J gene end by 5 bases; junction bases not matched to a gene: 5. Germline values: CDR1 KGHSH, CDR2 LQKENI.

V gene TRBV27 combines with J gene TRBJ2-2; 7 bases are a match to TRBD2. Germline loops: CDR1 MNHEY, CDR2 SMNVEV (reference sequence). With V trimmed by 4 bases and J by 0 bases, 5 bases remained unmatched. The CDR3 is 16 residues long. The CDR3 sequence: CASSSHLAANTGELFF. The DNA of the CDR3 is TGTGCCAGCAGTTCCCACCTAGCGGCGAACACCGGGGAGCTGTTTTTT.